One TCR beta chain is described in this entry. The antigen is undetermined. These data belong to a study of chemoradiotherapy in HPV16-positive cancers. Study-level information: Candidate HPV-specific clones and shared TCR motifs came from two HPV16-positive patients.

TCRdb keeps only in-frame clones here, not all; method: immunoSEQ multiplex PCR. The sample contains about 14,000 clones, less than 70% of which appear only once. Findings of the study overall: In HPV16-positive patients, HPV-responsive T-cell expansion tracked better recurrence-free survival. Functional assays defining HPV-specific T cells used only two HPV16-positive patients.

V lost 5 bases and J lost 4, with 16 bases in between. Per germline, CDR1 SGDLS and CDR2 YYNGEE. The CDR3 loop spans 15 amino acids. Specimen collection occurred from a patient who underwent chemoradiotherapy. The sequence derives from a human donor with HPV-associated anogenital cancer. V and J are TRBV9 and TRBJ1-3; TRBD1 might be the D (5 bases). The CDR3 DNA sequence: TGTGCCAGCAGTGATAGCGGGGGAGCCGGAAACACCATATATTTT. Protein sequence: CASSDSGGAGNTIYF.